These 21 T cell receptor beta chains came from one sample sequenced in a study of cytomegalovirus exposure and HLA in healthy donors. Method: immunoSEQ multiplex PCR; TCRdb's copy keeps in-frame clones and lacks some. There are approximately 150,000 clones in the sample; approximately 89% occur only once, and roughly 2.6% lies in the top ten. The sequencing input was PBMCs. These receptor sequences come from a young man in good health and CMV-seropositive.

On this clone itself: At one end the junction does not follow the germline gene, possibly because of a read error. V and J are TRBV28 and TRBJ1-5; 9 bases are shared with TRBD1. Germline loops: CDR1 MDHEN, CDR2 SYDVKM. This CDR3 has 11 amino acids. In nucleotides, the CDR3 is TGTGCCAGCAGTCAGTGGGACAGGGCGGATTTT. It yields the protein CASSQWDRADF.

The V and J genes are TRBV10-3 and TRBJ1-5; 9 nucleotides agree with TRBD1. Germline lookup yields CDR1 ENHRY and CDR2 SYGVKD. The junction had 2 bases not matched to a gene; V was cut back by 0 bases and J by 5 bases. This CDR3 contains 15 residues. The CDR3 protein is CAISESRTGDQPQHF. The CDR3 bases are TGTGCCATCAGTGAGTCGCGGACAGGGGATCAGCCCCAGCATTTT.

V and J are TRBV7-2 and TRBJ2-2, with 7 bases identical to TRBD2. There are 15 residues in the CDR3. From germline, CDR1 is SGHTA and CDR2 FQGNSA. J was trimmed by 8 bases and V by 5 bases; bases with no gene match: 11. This chain's CDR3 is CASSPGERGWGELFF. The DNA for the CDR3 is TGTGCCAGCAGCCCCGGGGAGCGGGGATGGGGGGAGCTGTTTTTT.

This rearrangement joins TRBV7-9 to TRBJ1-3, with 9 positions matching TRBD1. The CDR3 loop spans 14 amino acids. J lost 2 bases, V lost 8 bases, and 4 bases had no gene match. Germline V lookup: CDR1 SEHNR, CDR2 FQNEAQ (reference sequence). CDR3 amino acids: CASRYRGPGNTIYF. In DNA form, the CDR3 reads TGTGCCAGCCGATACAGGGGGCCTGGAAACACCATATATTTT.

The chain carries TRBV30 and TRBJ1-6; D is possibly TRBD1 (5 bases). The CDR3 spans 12 residues. Germline V CDR1 and CDR2: GTSNPN, SVGIG (reference sequence). Trimming took off 4 bases at V and 11 bases at J, with 12 bases between the two ends. CDR3 coding DNA: TGTGCCTGGATGAGGTGGACAACACCCCTCCACTTT. Residues: CAWMRWTTPLHF.

The rearrangement links TRBV4-3 to TRBJ1-5; TRBD1 aligns across 9 bases. This CDR3 has 16 amino acids. Germline V lookup: CDR1 LGHNA, CDR2 YSLEER. V lost 1 base, J lost 6 bases, and 7 bases stayed unmatched. DNA for the CDR3: TGCGCCAGCAGCCAAGCCTATACAGGGGGCGTTCAGCCCCAGCATTTT. Its translation: CASSQAYTGGVQPQHF.

This clone was counted a few times. This chain links TRBV7-9 with TRBJ1-5, with D uncertain. The CDR3 is 12 amino acids. Trimming pared 6 bases from V and 0 bases from J, leaving 3 bases between. Germline-derived CDR1 and CDR2 are SEHNR and FQNEAQ (reference sequence). CDR3 residues: CASSLSNQPQHF. The CDR3 bases are TGTGCCAGCAGTCTTAGCAATCAGCCCCAGCATTTT.

The chain uses TRBV5-1 and TRBJ1-1; D may be TRBD1 (5 bases). Germline CDR1 reads SGHRS; CDR2 reads YFSETQ. The CDR3 contains 15 residues. V was shortened by 0 bases and J by 7 bases, with 16 bases between the two germline ends. In DNA, the CDR3 is TGCGCCAGCAGCTTGGCAGGGCCCCGGGGGGGTGAAGCTTTCTTT. Amino acids: CASSLAGPRGGEAFF.

The chain is built from TRBV11-2 and TRBJ1-2; no clear D. The CDR3 is 13 residues long. V lost 1 base to trimming and J lost 5 bases, with 8 bases between them. Per germline, CDR1 SGHAT and CDR2 FQNNGV. For the CDR3, the DNA is TGTGCCAGCAGCTTAGTGTTAGCATATGGCTACACCTTC. Its translation: CASSLVLAYGYTF.

V is TRBV11-1 and J is TRBJ2-7, with 9 bases lining up with TRBD1. CDR1 SGHAT and CDR2 FQDESV come from the germline V gene (reference sequence). V shed 6 bases, J shed 2 bases, and the junction held 11 bases outside the gene matches. The length of the CDR3 is 16 residues. The CDR3 protein is CASSFQAGTGTYEQYF. DNA of the CDR3: TGTGCCAGCAGTTTCCAGGCCGGGACAGGGACCTACGAGCAGTACTTC.

The chain carries TRBV27 and TRBJ2-5; 8 nucleotides agree with TRBD2. This CDR3 has 14 amino acids. The germline gives CDR1 MNHEY, CDR2 SMNVEV (reference sequence). Unmatched junction bases numbered 8, after V lost 6 bases and J lost 5 bases. The CDR3 loop reads CASSYSGTIETQYF. CDR3 DNA: TGTGCCAGCAGCTATAGCGGGACTATCGAGACCCAGTACTTC.

The genes are TRBV27 and TRBJ1-5; TRBD1 aligns across 8 bases. V lost 4 bases to trimming and J lost 4 bases; unmatched junction nucleotides: 0. CDR1 is MNHEY, CDR2 SMNVEV, per germline (reference sequence). CDR3 size: 13 residues. The DNA of the CDR3 is TGTGCCAGCAGTTGGGACAGGAATCAGCCCCAGCATTTT. Translation: CASSWDRNQPQHF.

This chain joins TRBV30 and TRBJ1-2, with 9 bases matching TRBD1. Germline trimming cut 0 bases from V and 8 bases from J; bases unmatched to any gene: 4. CDR1 GTSNPN and CDR2 SVGIG come from the germline V gene (reference sequence). The CDR3 length is 13 residues. DNA for the CDR3: TGTGCCTGGAGTGTAGGGACAGGGAGCGGCTACACCTTC. It codes for CAWSVGTGSGYTF.

The V gene is TRBV4-1, the J gene TRBJ1-5; 10 nucleotides line up with TRBD1. The V segment lost 0 bases and the J segment 3 bases; nucleotides outside the gene matches: 11. This CDR3 is built from 19 residues. CDR1 and CDR2 (germline): MGHRA, YSYEKL. Written as DNA, the CDR3 is TGCGCCAGCAGCCAAGATCCCACCTTGGACAGGGGGACCAATCAGCCCCAGCATTTT. The encoded protein is CASSQDPTLDRGTNQPQHF.

This sequence joins TRBV27 and TRBJ1-1; tentative D call: TRBD1 (5 bases). Germline assignment: CDR1 MNHEY and CDR2 SMNVEV (reference sequence). The V gene lost 2 bases and the J gene lost 0 bases, with 7 bases spanning the gap. The CDR3 has 14 residues. CDR3 nucleotide sequence: TGTGCCAGCAGTTTAGGGGGGGTGAACACTGAAGCTTTCTTT. Protein product: CASSLGGVNTEAFF.

The CDR3 DNA is TGTGCCAGCTCCCGAGGACAGGTCGGGGCCTACGAGCAGTACTTC. Amino acid sequence: CASSRGQVGAYEQYF. This rearrangement joins TRBV18 to TRBJ2-7; 7 positions match TRBD1. The CDR3 totals 15 residues. Trimming took 6 bases from V and 2 from J; bases not matched to a gene: 10. CDR1 is KGHSH, CDR2 LQKENI, per germline. The complete variable domain, with remaining parts taken from reference TRBV18 and TRBJ2-7, reads NAGVMQNPRHLVRRRGQEARLRCSPMKGHSHVYWYRQLPEEGLKFMVYLQKENIIDESGMPKERFSAEFPKEGPSILRIQQVVRGDSAAYFCASSRGQVGAYEQYFGPGTRLTVT.

V is TRBV7-8 and J is TRBJ1-1, with D hard to call. Per the germline V gene, CDR1 is SGHVS and CDR2 is FQNEAQ. There are 14 residues in the CDR3. The V end was cut by 0 bases, the J end by 8 bases, with 13 bases between. DNA of the CDR3: TGTGCCAGCAGCTTAGCGGAACAGAGTGGGGAAGCTTTCTTT. It codes for CASSLAEQSGEAFF.

The chain combines TRBV4-3 with TRBJ2-3, with D perhaps matching TRBD2 (6 bases). Germline values: CDR1 LGHNA, CDR2 YSLEER. The CDR3 spans 17 residues. Trimming cost V 4 bases and J 4 bases, with 21 bases left between them. In DNA form, the CDR3 reads TGCGCCAGCAGCCCGTACTTGAGGGGCGGGATCTCAGATACGCAGTATTTT. Residues: CASSPYLRGGISDTQYF.

The genes are TRBV4-3 and TRBJ2-2, with D tentatively TRBD2 (5 bases). Trimming removed 0 bases from V and 1 base from J, with 12 bases in between. Germline CDR1 is LGHNA and CDR2 is YSLEER. The length of the CDR3 is 17 residues. DNA for the CDR3: TGCGCCAGCAGCCAAGATATCCGAGCGGAGAACACCGGGGAGCTGTTTTTT. It encodes CASSQDIRAENTGELFF.

V is TRBV6-6 and J is TRBJ1-2; D gene uncertain. The length of the CDR3 is 11 residues. Germline V gene data show CDR1 as MNHNY and CDR2 as SVGAGI (reference sequence). Trimming removed 6 bases at V and 7 bases at J, with 9 bases between. This chain's CDR3 is CASSLESGYTF. The CDR3 DNA follows: TGTGCCAGCAGCCTAGAAAGTGGCTACACCTTC.

V usage is TRBV6-6 and J usage is TRBJ1-2; D is perhaps TRBD1 (5 bases). The CDR3 sequence is 12 residues long. V dropped 6 bases and J dropped 5 bases, with 10 bases sitting between them. In germline, CDR1 is MNHNY, CDR2 SVGAGI (reference sequence). CDR3 protein: CASSRARYGYTF. The CDR3 DNA reads TGTGCCAGCAGCAGGGCCCGTTATGGCTACACCTTC.